This TCR beta chain was captured by sequencing in a study of T cell responses to AZD1222 COVID-19 vaccine listed by TCRdb under 2021. Regarding the research as a whole: AZD1222 recipients whose second dose came at about 4 weeks and those whose second dose came at about 12 weeks were combined into one group, since spike-specific TCR depth and breadth did not differ between the two schedules. TCR sequencing was performed for 230 to 250 trial participants, of whom roughly 200 were given two doses of AZD1222 and 26 were given two doses of MenACWY control vaccine. Trial participants were enrolled into age subgroups of 18-55, 56-69 and 70-plus years, which contained 148, 28 and 57 TCR-sequenced participants, respectively.

With regard to this clone: Its antigen is not yet known. Base qualities are not recorded, but no much larger clone differs from it by a single base.

Taken from cysteine to phenylalanine, the CDR3 has 15 residues. The sequence is cut down to CDR3 DNA, 45 bases in frame from base 1. The germline V gene yields SGHAT for CDR1 and FQNNGV for CDR2. Ends trimmed: V by 4 bases, J by 4 bases; bases unmatched to a gene: 7. Points the paper makes about the study in general: Conclusions about previously exposed vaccinees were limited because only six AZD1222 recipients were SARS-CoV-2 seropositive at baseline. Spike-specific TCR breadth and depth rose significantly after two AZD1222 doses compared with day 0 and with MenACWY recipients. Epitopes outside the regions mutated in the B.1.351 and B.1.1.7 variants were reportedly recognized by nearly half of the unique spike-specific TCRs. CD4 TCRs associated with the vaccine covered the entire spike protein, and the dominant responses were in regions 160-218 and 743-854. Participants were mostly white British and included more females than males, and it was suggested by the authors that clonal diversity may have been underestimated. Because no day 14 peak-response samples were available, repertoires were characterized only after the peak T cell response. The 56-69-year group was small, and its depth increase did not reach significance, likely because of low power.

The time point label here, explained by the study, means: baseline before first vaccination. Vaccinee samples were obtained from the UK trials COV001 and COV002, which included a single-blind randomized controlled phase 2/3 trial of AZD1222 (ChAdOx1 nCoV-19) in healthy adults. For TCRbeta chain sequencing, PBMC samples were collected from trial participants at day 0 and at day 28 after the second dose. The CDR3 regions of human TCRbeta chains were analyzed by immunosequencing. Per the original workflow: Repertoire TCRs were matched against a reference library of SARS-CoV-2-specific TCRs generated with the MIRA antigen-specificity platform. Breadth was defined as the fraction of unique TCRs that were SARS-CoV-2-associated. Depth was defined as the fraction of total T cells that were SARS-CoV-2-associated. Using the MIRA data, each spike-specific TCR was assigned both to the spike region to which the TCR was reactive and to a CD4 or CD8 class. Log10-transformed breadth and depth values were compared by one-way ANOVA with Sidak's multiple comparisons tests. TCRdb retrieved this table from immuneACCESS and kept in-frame rearrangements only. Not all clones are present; in checked studies, unresolved V genes account for under half, and no reason is known for the remainder. The V and J calls and the clone size are those of that table, but D and trimming were determined from the DNA. This sample is represented by some 120,000 clones; roughly 91% of them were singletons. The ten largest account for around 30% of the sample.

This receptor was obtained from an adult in good health. Rearrangement joined TRBV11-2 to TRBJ1-1; the junction holds 9 bases that match TRBD1. Sequences were derived from peripheral blood, sampled on day 0 of AZD1222 vaccination. In nucleotides, the sequence is TGTGCCAGCAGCTATTCCGGGACAGGGTTCACTGAAGCTTTCTTT. Its protein product is CASSYSGTGFTEAFF.